Listed here are 28 T cell receptor beta chains from one sample, sequenced in a study of T cell repertoires in cytomegalovirus infection. MiXCR, run by TCRdb on the reads, gives a single entry per CDR3 protein. The repertoire holds roughly 730,000 distinct CDR3 sequences, with around 30% as singletons. Their antigens are not known. The material was cultured PBMCs, obtained from culture after CMV antigen stimulation. These receptors were collected from a human donor in good health (CMV status not recorded). Some clones in this sample may be carry-over from other donors' samples.

The CDR3 spells CALAQGGADTQYF. DNA of the CDR3: TGTGCCCTCGCCCAGGGGGGGGCAGATACGCAGTATTTT. J is TRBJ2-3 and V is TRBV19; the D gene could be TRBD1 or TRBD2 (7 bases each). Germline V gene sequence: CDR1 LNHDA, CDR2 SQIVND (reference sequence). The CDR3 sequence is 13 residues long. Trimming stripped 11 bases from V and 4 bases from J, with 16 bases between.

This clonotype turned up a few times. The CDR3 region has the DNA TGTGCCAGCAGTTTCCAGGGATCTTCGTCCGGCTACACCTTC. Residues: CASSFQGSSSGYTF. The J gene is TRBJ1-2, the V gene TRBV12-3 or TRBV12-4; maybe TRBD1 (5 bases). V lost 3 bases and J lost 8, with 16 bases in between. CDR3 length: 14 residues.

This rearrangement joins TRBV7-2 to TRBJ2-1, with D possibly being TRBD2 (7 bases). The V end lost 0 bases, the J end lost 9 bases, and 15 bases lay between the germline ends. The germline CDR1 and CDR2 sequences are SGHTA and FQGNSA. There are 15 residues in the CDR3. The CDR3 DNA reads TGTGCCAGCAGCTTAGCGGGGGGGGGCAAGGGTGAGCAGTTCTTC. This translates into CASSLAGGGKGEQFF.

This clonotype came up a few times. CDR3 region: CASSLQEVRGYTF. For the CDR3, the DNA is TGTGCCAGCAGCCTGCAGGAGGTCCGTGGCTACACCTTC. The chain is built from TRBV7-2 and TRBJ1-2; D is ambiguous. Germline CDR1 SGHTA, CDR2 FQGNSA. This CDR3 comprises 13 residues. Trimming took off 5 bases at V and 7 bases at J, with 14 bases between the two ends.

This chain connects TRBV20-1 to TRBJ2-3; 7 positions match TRBD2. CDR3 length: 18 residues. The germline gives CDR1 DFQATT, CDR2 SNEGSKA (reference sequence). After removal of 1 base from V and 3 bases from J, the junction contained 16 bases not matched to a gene. CDR3 bases: TGCAGTGCTAGAGCTTGGCTAGCGGCAACCTTTAGTACAGATACGCAGTATTTT. This sequence encodes CSARAWLAATFSTDTQYF.

This clonotype was recorded at least ten times. CDR3: CASSPGQQETQYF. CDR3 DNA sequence: TGTGCCAGCAGCCCGGGACAGCAAGAGACCCAGTACTTC. This chain uses TRBV7-2 with TRBJ2-5; 7 nucleotides align to TRBD1. The CDR3 spans 13 residues. The V and J ends lost 5 bases and 2 bases, in that order; junction bases with no gene match: 2. Per the germline V gene, CDR1 is SGHTA and CDR2 is FQGNSA.

This chain joins TRBV6-5 and TRBJ2-5; 10 bases line up with TRBD2. The germline V gene encodes CDR1 MNHEY and CDR2 SVGAGI. The V and J ends lost 6 bases and 6 bases, in that order; junction bases with no gene match: 10. CDR3 length: 15 residues. The CDR3 DNA sequence: TGTGCCAGCAGCAGGCCCGGGACTAGCGCGCAGACCCAGTACTTC. Its protein product is CASSRPGTSAQTQYF.

The chain employs TRBV7-2 and TRBJ2-1; D is tentatively TRBD1 or TRBD2 (6 bases each). The CDR3 is 13 amino acids. Germline lookup yields CDR1 SGHTA and CDR2 FQGNSA. V was clipped by 4 bases and J by 13 bases, with 17 bases between them. DNA for the CDR3: TGTGCCAGCAGCTCACGACTGGGGGGCGAACAGTTCTTC. Amino acid sequence: CASSSRLGGEQFF.

The V and J genes are TRBV29-1 and TRBJ2-5, with unresolved D. This CDR3 spans 13 amino acids. Germline assignment: CDR1 SQVTM and CDR2 ANQGSEA. Trimming left V 2 bases short and J 1 base short, with 8 bases between. The DNA for the CDR3 is TGCAGCGTTGAATTTGGGATCCAAGAGACCCAGTACTTC. Amino acid sequence: CSVEFGIQETQYF.

The rearrangement links TRBV11-2 to TRBJ2-3, with 7 positions matching TRBD1. V lost 3 bases to trimming and J lost 0 bases; unmatched junction nucleotides: 6. This CDR3 spans 16 amino acids. In germline, CDR1 is SGHAT, CDR2 FQNNGV. In nucleotides, the CDR3 is TGTGCCAGCAGCTTGGACAGGTTGACCAGCACAGATACGCAGTATTTT. Translation gives CASSLDRLTSTDTQYF.

The chain couples TRBV6-6 to TRBJ1-3, with D perhaps matching TRBD1 (5 bases). This CDR3 spans 15 amino acids. Germline V lookup: CDR1 MNHNY, CDR2 SVGAGI (reference sequence). V lost 6 bases and J 4 bases, leaving 16 bases between the germline ends. In nucleotides, the CDR3 is TGTGCCAGCAGCCCTTCGGGGGTAGCGGGAAACACCATATATTTT. This gives the protein CASSPSGVAGNTIYF.

Only a few counts were recorded for this clonotype. J is TRBJ2-7 and V is TRBV4-1, with 13 bases that match TRBD2. The length of the CDR3 is 16 residues. Per germline, CDR1 MGHRA and CDR2 YSYEKL. The V segment lost 0 bases and the J segment 6 bases; nucleotides outside the gene matches: 5. CDR3 sequence: CASSQDVGLAGTEQYF. In DNA form, the CDR3 reads TGCGCCAGCAGCCAAGATGTGGGACTAGCGGGGACCGAGCAGTACTTC.

The CDR3 DNA sequence: TGTGCCAGCACTGGCGGACCAAATAGCAATCAGCCCCAGCATTTT. It codes for CASTGGPNSNQPQHF. The chain carries TRBV6-1 and TRBJ1-5; D is undetermined. Germline CDR1 and CDR2: MNHNS and SASEGT. The CDR3 contains 15 residues. The ends were cut back, 7 bases at V and 0 bases at J, with 13 bases in the middle.

The rearrangement links TRBV2 to TRBJ2-5, with D hard to call. In germline, CDR1 is SNHLY, CDR2 FYNNEI. Between the trimmed V and J ends, which lost 2 bases and 2 bases, there was a span of 6 bases. The CDR3 covers 13 residues. Written as DNA, the CDR3 is TGTGCCAGCAGTGAAAGGGTACAAGAGACCCAGTACTTC. It is translated as CASSERVQETQYF.

This clonotype was detected a few times. The chain has TRBV7-2 and TRBJ1-5, with TRBD1 matching over 7 bases. V lost 0 bases to trimming and J lost 4 bases; unmatched junction nucleotides: 3. The CDR3 contains 15 residues. CDR1 and CDR2 (germline): SGHTA, FQGNSA. CDR3 nucleotides: TGTGCCAGCAGCTTAGCGGGACAGCTTAATCAGCCCCAGCATTTT. Protein product: CASSLAGQLNQPQHF.

The chain links TRBV12-3 or TRBV12-4 to TRBJ2-3; no firm D call. There are 14 residues in the CDR3. V was cut by 2 bases and J by 5 bases, with 11 bases left in between. In DNA, the CDR3 is TGTGCCAGCAGTTTACAAGGAGCAGTAGATACGCAGTATTTT. Translation gives CASSLQGAVDTQYF.

This clonotype occurred a few times. The chain links TRBV11-2 to TRBJ2-3; D gene ambiguous. Trimming removed 5 bases from V and 5 bases from J, with 8 bases in between. Germline V gene sequence: CDR1 SGHAT, CDR2 FQNNGV. The CDR3 spans 12 residues. CDR3 sequence (DNA): TGTGCCAGCAGCCCCTACCGAGATACGCAGTATTTT. Translated: CASSPYRDTQYF.

In its sample, this clonotype was seen a few times. A junction end diverges from the germline sequence, so it may reflect a read error. The gene calls are TRBV27 and TRBJ1-1; possible D gene TRBD1, 6 bases. The CDR3 has 12 residues. Germline CDR1 and CDR2: MNHEY and SMNVEV (reference sequence). This CDR3 reads CASSFPPGGITF. As DNA, the CDR3 is TGTGCCAGCAGTTTTCCGCCGGGGGGCATAACATTT.

The chain has TRBV6-2 or TRBV6-3 and TRBJ2-1; the match to TRBD2 covers 16 bases. Trimming at V came to 6 bases and at J to 7 bases, leaving 12 bases not matched to a gene. This CDR3 has 18 amino acids. Germline V lookup: CDR1 MNHEY, CDR2 SVGEGT. The CDR3 nucleotides are TGTGCCAGCAGCAGATGGGGACTAGCGGGAGGGCCGGGGAATGAGCAGTTCTTC. It codes for CASSRWGLAGGPGNEQFF.

J is TRBJ2-7 and V is TRBV20-1; D call uncertain. V was pared by 0 bases and J by 6 bases, with 15 bases between. The CDR3 has 14 residues. The V gene's germline CDR1 is DFQATT and CDR2 SNEGSKA (reference sequence). CDR3 DNA sequence: TGCAGTGCTAGAGATCCCCGGGCAGCATTCGAGCAGTACTTC. Its translation: CSARDPRAAFEQYF.

As concerns this clonotype: Germline and junction disagree at one end, which may indicate a read error. The V gene is TRBV6-2 or TRBV6-3, the J gene TRBJ2-1; a weak D match, TRBD2 (7 bases). The CDR3 has 17 amino acids. CDR1 is MNHEY and CDR2 is SVGEGT in the germline V gene. Here the CDR3 reads CARRNMGAGGSRDEQFF. As DNA, the CDR3 is TGTGCCCGCAGGAATATGGGGGCGGGCGGGAGTCGGGATGAGCAGTTCTTC.

This clonotype was counted between two and nine times. J is TRBJ1-4 and V is TRBV7-8; D is ambiguous. Germline V gene data show CDR1 as SGHVS and CDR2 as FQNEAQ. Deletions cut 1 base from V and 8 bases from J, with 14 bases between. The CDR3 extends over 15 amino acids. The CDR3 reads CASSLGLGGEEKLFF. The CDR3, as DNA: TGTGCCAGCAGCTTAGGTCTCGGTGGGGAGGAAAAACTGTTTTTT.

V usage is TRBV19 and J usage is TRBJ1-1; TRBD1 is a possible D gene (5 bases). The V end was cut by 5 bases, the J end by 2 bases, with 12 bases between. This CDR3 has 14 amino acids. The germline V gene has CDR1 LNHDA and CDR2 SQIVND (reference sequence). The CDR3 DNA reads TGTGCCAGTAGTCAGAGGGGCGACAACACTGAAGCTTTCTTT. Translation: CASSQRGDNTEAFF.

This clonotype was counted at least ten times. The chain has TRBV7-6 and TRBJ1-2; D unclear. CDR1 and CDR2 from the germline V gene are SGHVS and FNYEAQ. The CDR3 has 16 residues. Trimming cost V 5 bases and J 4 bases, with 20 bases left between them. The DNA for the CDR3 is TGTGCCAGCAGCCGAAAAAAACAGACCTCCCTCTATGGCTACACCTTC. Its protein product is CASSRKKQTSLYGYTF.

Details on this clonotype: The germline gene is not matched at one end of the junction; a read error may be the cause. The genes are TRBV11-1 and TRBJ1-1; D ambiguous. Per the germline V gene, CDR1 is SGHAT and CDR2 is FQDESV (reference sequence). This CDR3 region has 16 residues. CDR3 nucleotide sequence: TGTTCCAGCAGCTCGGTAACGGGCCTATGGAACACTGAAGCTTTCTTT. Protein product: CSSSSVTGLWNTEAFF.

At least ten counts were recorded for this clonotype. The chain combines TRBV7-8 with TRBJ2-7; 8 bases agree with TRBD1. Germline CDR1 is SGHVS and CDR2 is FQNEAQ. The CDR3 covers 15 residues. The V gene end was trimmed by 5 bases and the J gene end by 2 bases; junction bases not matched to a gene: 8. CDR3 nucleotides: TGTGCCAGCAGCCTCGGACAGGGACCGCCCTACGAGCAGTACTTC. Amino acid sequence: CASSLGQGPPYEQYF.

The genes are TRBV6-5 and TRBJ2-2; 8 nucleotides line up with TRBD2. Germline CDR1 and CDR2: MNHEY and SVGAGI. This CDR3 has 17 residues. V dropped 0 bases and J dropped 8; count of bases not matched to a gene: 11. The CDR3 loop is CASSYSSSPAGVGELFF. CDR3 DNA sequence: TGTGCCAGCAGTTACTCCTCCAGTCCAGCGGGGGTGGGGGAGCTGTTTTTT.

V usage is TRBV6-5 and J usage is TRBJ2-5; D is unresolved. Deletions cut 0 bases from V and 5 bases from J, with 10 bases between. This CDR3 region has 14 residues. From germline, CDR1 is MNHEY and CDR2 SVGAGI. Here the CDR3 DNA reads TGTGCCAGCAGTTACTCCGCACCCGGGGAGACCCAGTACTTC. It translates to CASSYSAPGETQYF.